This T cell receptor (beta chain) was observed in a study of CD8+ T cells in alopecia areata. Broader study findings: Normal skin's resident alphabeta T cells are also sequenced in scalp samples. An increase in clonality over normal scalp was evident in lesional scalp, especially alopecia totalis/universalis. TCRs were shared less clearly across patients than in mice, possibly for HLA-related reasons.

Once RNA had been extracted, it was reverse transcribed into cDNA to act as the sequencing template. Profiled with immunoSEQ multiplex PCR; TCRdb holds only in-frame clones, not every one. The table records about 200,000 clones, around 50% of them present only once. In its sample, this clone was seen a few times. Its antigen is unknown. V shed 3 bases and J shed 6 bases, with 15 bases lying between them. Germline V gene sequence: CDR1 SQVTM, CDR2 ANQGSEA. This CDR3 has 13 residues. The TCR sequence derives from a human donor in good health. Material for sequencing was CD8+ T cells sorted from blood. V and J are TRBV29-1 and TRBJ2-7; no clear D. CDR3 DNA sequence: TGCAGCGTTGAGAAAAGTATGGGCGGCGAGCAGTACTTC. Amino acid sequence: CSVEKSMGGEQYF.